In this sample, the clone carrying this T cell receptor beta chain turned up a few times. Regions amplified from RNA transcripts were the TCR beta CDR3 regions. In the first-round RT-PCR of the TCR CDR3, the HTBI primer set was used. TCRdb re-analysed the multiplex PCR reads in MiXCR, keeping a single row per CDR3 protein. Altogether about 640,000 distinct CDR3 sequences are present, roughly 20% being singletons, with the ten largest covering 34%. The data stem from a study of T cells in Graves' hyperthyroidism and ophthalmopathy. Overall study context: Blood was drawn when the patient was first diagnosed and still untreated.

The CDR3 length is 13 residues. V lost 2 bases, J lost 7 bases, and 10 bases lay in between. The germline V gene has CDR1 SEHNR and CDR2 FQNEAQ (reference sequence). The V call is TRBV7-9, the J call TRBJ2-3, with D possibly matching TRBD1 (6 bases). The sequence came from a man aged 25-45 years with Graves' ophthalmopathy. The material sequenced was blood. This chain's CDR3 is CASSLSGANTQYF. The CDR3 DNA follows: TGTGCCAGCAGCTTATCAGGGGCGAATACGCAGTATTTT.